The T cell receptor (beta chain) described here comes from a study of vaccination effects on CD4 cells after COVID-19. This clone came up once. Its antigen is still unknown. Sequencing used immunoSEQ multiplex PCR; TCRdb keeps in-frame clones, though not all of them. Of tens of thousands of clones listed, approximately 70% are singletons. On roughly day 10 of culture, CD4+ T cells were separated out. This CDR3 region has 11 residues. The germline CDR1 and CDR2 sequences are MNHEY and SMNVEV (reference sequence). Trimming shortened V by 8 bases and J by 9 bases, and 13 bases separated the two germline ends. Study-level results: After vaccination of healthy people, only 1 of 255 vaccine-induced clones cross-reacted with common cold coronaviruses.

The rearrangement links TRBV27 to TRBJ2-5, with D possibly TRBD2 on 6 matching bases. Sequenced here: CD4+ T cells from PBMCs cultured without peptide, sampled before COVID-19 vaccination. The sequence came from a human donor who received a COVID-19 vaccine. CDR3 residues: CASGPPGAQYF. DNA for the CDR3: TGTGCCAGCGGACCCCCGGGGGCCCAGTACTTC.